The next 13 T cell receptor beta chains were all read from a single sample in a study of blood T cells in healthy people across ages (dated by TCRdb to the mid-2010s). Library method: 5' RACE. Sequencing relied on an Illumina HiSeq 2500. A second PCR of roughly 7 to 12 cycles was performed with a sample-barcoded 5' primer and a J-beta primer mix. The raw public data were reprocessed by TCRdb itself: fastp quality trimming at Q25, MiXCR clonotype calling, in-frame beta chains only. Identical CDR3 protein sequences are pooled into one entry, listed with their most common genes and DNA. The sample includes more than 800,000 distinct CDR3 sequences, with less than 50% observed a single time. The ten largest clones add up to under 20% of the sample. The specimen was blood. The receptors derive from a woman aged 55-75 years in good health.

The rearrangement joins TRBV20-1 to TRBJ2-1; no reliable D call. The CDR3 has 12 residues. V was cut by 1 base and J by 7 bases, with 8 bases left in between. CDR1 and CDR2 (germline): DFQATT, SNEGSKA (reference sequence). This CDR3 is CSARGQQNEQFF. DNA for the CDR3: TGCAGTGCTAGAGGGCAGCAGAATGAGCAGTTCTTC.

CDR3 sequence (DNA): TGCGCCAGCAGAGAGCGACGGGGGGACGGCGAGCAGTACTTC. Amino acid sequence: CASRERRGDGEQYF. The chain combines TRBV10-2 with TRBJ2-5; 7 bases are a match to TRBD2. The J call could be wrong; TRBJ2-7 is a better fit for the DNA end. Per germline, CDR1 WSHSY and CDR2 SAAADI. CDR3 length: 14 residues.

The V gene is TRBV3-1, the J gene TRBJ2-2; D is ambiguous. The CDR3 sequence is 15 residues long. Germline loops: CDR1 LGHDT, CDR2 YNNKEL (reference sequence). V lost 2 bases and J 1 base, leaving 8 bases between the germline ends. CDR3 DNA: TGTGCCAGCAGCCAACGGACCGGGAACACCGGGGAGCTGTTTTTT. Translation: CASSQRTGNTGELFF.

The J gene is TRBJ2-5, the V gene TRBV11-2; D gene uncertain. This CDR3 is built from 15 residues. Germline CDR1 is SGHAT and CDR2 is FQNNGV. V lost 5 bases and J lost 0, with 13 bases in between. The CDR3 DNA sequence: TGTGCCAGCAGCGTAGGAAACAGAAACCAAGAGACCCAGTACTTC. This translates into CASSVGNRNQETQYF.

This clonotype was counted a few times. The gene calls are TRBV5-1 and TRBJ1-5; D uncertain. V lost 0 bases and J lost 3, with 7 bases in between. The CDR3 is 14 amino acids. Germline V gives CDR1 SGHRS, CDR2 YFSETQ. Here the CDR3 reads CASSLDSVNQPQHF. CDR3 coding DNA: TGCGCCAGCAGCTTGGACAGCGTCAATCAGCCCCAGCATTTT.

V gene TRBV7-2 combines with J gene TRBJ2-3; 9 bases align to TRBD1. The CDR3 loop spans 14 amino acids. V lost 4 bases to trimming and J lost 5 bases; unmatched junction nucleotides: 4. Germline V lookup: CDR1 SGHTA, CDR2 FQGNSA. CDR3 loop: CASSSDRGRDTQYF. The CDR3 coding sequence is TGTGCCAGCAGCTCGGACAGGGGAAGAGATACGCAGTATTTT. Looking up the rest from reference TRBV7-2 and TRBJ2-3 gives the full variable domain: GAGVSQSPSNKVTEKGKDVELRCDPISGHTALYWYRQSLGQGLEFLIYFQGNSAPDKSGLPSDRFSAERTGGSVSTLTIQRTQQEDSAVYLCASSSDRGRDTQYFGPGTRLTVL.

In its sample, this clonotype was seen many times. The chain recombines TRBV5-1 with TRBJ2-3; 8 bases fit TRBD2. This CDR3 region has 15 residues. The trim removed 1 base at V and 3 bases at J, leaving 4 bases unmatched. CDR1 is SGHRS and CDR2 is YFSETQ in the germline V gene. The CDR3 protein is CASSLTSGQTDTQYF. In nucleotides, the CDR3 is TGCGCCAGCAGCTTGACTAGCGGACAAACAGATACGCAGTATTTT.

This clonotype was counted a few times. The chain carries TRBV6-6 and TRBJ1-2; D remains ambiguous. V was clipped by 6 bases and J by 1 base, with 15 bases between them. This CDR3 contains 15 residues. The V gene's germline CDR1 is MNHNY and CDR2 SVGAGI (reference sequence). CDR3 residues: CASSLLPDRNYGYTF. CDR3 bases: TGTGCCAGCAGCTTACTCCCTGACCGTAACTATGGCTACACCTTC.

The chain carries TRBV27 and TRBJ1-2; D is ambiguous. The V gene's germline CDR1 is MNHEY and CDR2 SMNVEV (reference sequence). Deletions cut 3 bases from V and 7 bases from J, with 12 bases between. This CDR3 spans 13 amino acids. CDR3 nucleotide sequence: TGTGCCAGCAGTTTGTACCCCTTGGGTGGCTACACCTTC. Amino acid sequence: CASSLYPLGGYTF.

This clonotype was seen many times. The chain couples TRBV29-1 to TRBJ2-3; no definite D call. The V end was cut by 2 bases, the J end by 0 bases, with 18 bases between. Germline V gene lookup returns CDR1 SQVTM and CDR2 ANQGSEA. The CDR3 extends over 17 amino acids. The DNA of the CDR3 is TGCAGCGTTGAAAGCGCCTCGTGGACCTCGAGCACAGATACGCAGTATTTT. Translated: CSVESASWTSSTDTQYF.

This clonotype was found a few times. The chain carries TRBV7-9 and TRBJ2-1, with D maybe TRBD2 (6 bases). Germline V gene data show CDR1 as SEHNR and CDR2 as FQNEAQ (reference sequence). This CDR3 has 14 residues. Trimming pared 8 bases from V and 3 bases from J, leaving 14 bases between. CDR3 protein: CASAGSSRYNEQFF. The CDR3 region has the DNA TGTGCCAGCGCGGGAAGCAGTCGCTACAATGAGCAGTTCTTC.

This clonotype was counted only a few times. V is TRBV28 and J is TRBJ2-2; D not resolved. This CDR3 spans 14 amino acids. Trimming took 3 bases from V and 1 from J, leaving 6 bases between them. CDR1 is MDHEN, CDR2 SYDVKM, per germline. Here the CDR3 DNA reads TGTGCCAGCAGTTTTTCCGGGAACACCGGGGAGCTGTTTTTT. The encoded protein is CASSFSGNTGELFF.

Remarks on this clonotype: The junction departs from the called germline gene at one end, perhaps through a read error. The gene calls are TRBV5-1 and TRBJ2-7; D possibly corresponds to TRBD2 (6 bases). In germline, CDR1 is SGHRS, CDR2 YFSETQ. The CDR3 is 15 amino acids. CDR3 sequence (DNA): TGTGCCAGCAGTTCTACGGGGACTTCGTCCTACGAGCAGTACTTC. Translating gives CASSSTGTSSYEQYF.